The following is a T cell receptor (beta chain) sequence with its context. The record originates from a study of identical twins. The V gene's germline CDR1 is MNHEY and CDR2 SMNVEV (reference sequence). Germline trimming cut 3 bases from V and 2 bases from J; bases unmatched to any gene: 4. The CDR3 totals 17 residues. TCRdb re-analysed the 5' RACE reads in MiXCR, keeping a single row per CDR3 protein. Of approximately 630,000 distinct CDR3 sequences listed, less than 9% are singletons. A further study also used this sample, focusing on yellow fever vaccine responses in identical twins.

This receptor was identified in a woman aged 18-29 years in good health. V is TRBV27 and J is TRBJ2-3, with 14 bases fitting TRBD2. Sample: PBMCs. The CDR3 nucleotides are TGTGCCAGCAGTTTGCTGGGACTAGCGGGAGACACAGATACGCAGTATTTT. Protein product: CASSLLGLAGDTDTQYF.